This entry lists 28 T cell receptor beta chains sequenced from one sample in a study of blood T cell repertoires in COVID-19. Assay: immunoSEQ multiplex PCR; the TCRdb copy retains only in-frame clones and omits some. The sample carries roughly 340,000 clones, around 91% recorded once. The sample taken for sequencing was PBMCs or T cells enriched from blood (not recorded which). These receptors all come from a man aged 18 to 35 who had recovered from COVID-19.

The chain joins TRBV2 to TRBJ2-5; 8 nucleotides match TRBD2. CDR1 and CDR2 from the germline V gene are SNHLY and FYNNEI. The CDR3 is made up of 15 amino acids. V dropped 4 bases and J dropped 1; count of bases not matched to a gene: 5. DNA for the CDR3: TGTGCCAGCAGTGGAGGTAGCGGGGTCCAAGAGACCCAGTACTTC. It specifies CASSGGSGVQETQYF. Full variable domain (rest looked up from reference TRBV2 and TRBJ2-5): EPEVTQTPSHQVTQMGQEVILRCVPISNHLYFYWYRQILGQKVEFLVSFYNNEISEKSEIFDDQFSVERPDGSNFTLKIRSTKLEDSAMYFCASSGGSGVQETQYFGPGTRLLVL.

V and J are TRBV5-1 and TRBJ1-4; TRBD1 agrees at 9 bases. This CDR3 region has 16 residues. Germline CDR1 is SGHRS and CDR2 is YFSETQ. The V and J ends lost 2 bases and 5 bases, in that order; junction bases with no gene match: 7. Here the CDR3 reads CASSLLQGAINEKLFF. CDR3 coding DNA: TGCGCCAGCAGCTTATTACAGGGGGCGATAAATGAAAAACTGTTTTTT.

The CDR3 loop reads CASSSSGSYYEQYF. The DNA for the CDR3 is TGTGCCAGCAGTTCTAGCGGGAGCTATTACGAGCAGTACTTC. The chain employs TRBV6-5 and TRBJ2-7; TRBD2 agrees at 10 bases. The CDR3 has 14 amino acids. J lost 4 bases, V lost 4 bases, and 4 bases had no gene match. Germline CDR1 reads MNHEY; CDR2 reads SVGAGI.

This chain connects TRBV14 to TRBJ2-1, with D perhaps TRBD1 (5 bases). V lost 3 bases and J 9 bases, leaving 15 bases between the germline ends. This CDR3 contains 14 residues. The V gene's germline CDR1 is SGHDN and CDR2 FVKESK. CDR3 in amino acids: CASSQTVGTGEQFF. The CDR3 region has the DNA TGTGCCAGCAGCCAGACAGTCGGCACAGGTGAGCAGTTCTTC.

The rearrangement uses TRBV14 and TRBJ2-1; 8 nucleotides align to TRBD2. CDR3 length: 15 residues. The V gene's germline CDR1 is SGHDN and CDR2 FVKESK. V shed 2 bases, J shed 9 bases, and the junction held 9 bases outside the gene matches. CDR3 nucleotides: TGTGCCAGCAGCCAATACGCGGGGGGTGACACTGAGCAGTTCTTC. This sequence encodes CASSQYAGGDTEQFF.

The chain joins TRBV28 to TRBJ2-5, with a tentative D call TRBD2 (7 bases). Trimming took off 6 bases at V and 0 bases at J, with 17 bases between the two ends. The germline gives CDR1 MDHEN, CDR2 SYDVKM. The CDR3 extends over 16 amino acids. This CDR3 is CASSLRGGRYQETQYF. DNA for the CDR3: TGTGCCAGCAGCCTGAGGGGGGGACGGTACCAAGAGACCCAGTACTTC.

As concerns this clone: Other DNA variants within this sample encode the same CDR3. This chain connects TRBV6-5 to TRBJ2-7, with no clear D. Per germline, CDR1 MNHEY and CDR2 SVGAGI. The V end was cut by 0 bases, the J end by 0 bases, with 9 bases between. The CDR3 is made up of 15 amino acids. The CDR3, as DNA: TGTGCCAGCAGTTACTCTTCCGCGAGCTCCTACGAGCAGTACTTC. Protein sequence: CASSYSSASSYEQYF.

The gene calls are TRBV19 and TRBJ1-6; 9 bases are shared with TRBD1. The CDR3 spans 18 residues. The germline V gene has CDR1 LNHDA and CDR2 SQIVND (reference sequence). J gave up 8 bases and V 5 bases, and 16 bases lay outside the gene matches. In nucleotides, the CDR3 is TGTGCCAGTAGTCCCCTACCCTACCGGGACAGGGATTATTCACCCCTCCACTTT. The encoded protein is CASSPLPYRDRDYSPLHF.

The chain has TRBV12-5 and TRBJ2-7; possibly TRBD1 for D (6 bases). The V gene lost 0 bases and the J gene lost 0 bases, with 15 bases spanning the gap. The length of the CDR3 is 17 residues. Germline V lookup: CDR1 LGHNT, CDR2 FRNRAP. CDR3 sequence reads: CASGLVPPGVSSYEQYF. In nucleotides, the CDR3 is TGTGCTAGTGGTTTGGTACCCCCAGGGGTGAGCTCCTACGAGCAGTACTTC. Based on the CDR3 plus reference TRBV12-5 and TRBJ2-7, the full variable domain is DARVTQTPRHKVTEMGQEVTMRCQPILGHNTVFWYRQTMMQGLELLAYFRNRAPLDDSGMPKDRFSAEMPDATLATLKIQPSEPRDSAVYFCASGLVPPGVSSYEQYFGPGTRLTVT.

The chain recombines TRBV2 with TRBJ1-4; D might be TRBD1 (6 bases). Looked up from germline, CDR1 is SNHLY and CDR2 is FYNNEI. The CDR3 contains 13 residues. Trimming removed 7 bases at V and 8 bases at J, with 14 bases between. CDR3 protein: CASIRTEYEKLFF. DNA of the CDR3: TGTGCCAGCATAAGGACAGAGTACGAAAAACTGTTTTTT.

CDR3 bases: TGCGCCAGCAGCTTGTCCGGGACAGGGGGCTATGGCTACACCTTC. It encodes CASSLSGTGGYGYTF. V gene TRBV5-1 combines with J gene TRBJ1-2, with 11 bases matching TRBD1. V trimming: 1 base; J trimming: 4 bases; junction bases outside the gene matches: 3. Germline V gives CDR1 SGHRS, CDR2 YFSETQ. This CDR3 region has 15 residues.

CDR3 DNA sequence: TGTGCCACCAGTGATTCAAGGAGGGCCGGGGAGACCCAGTACTTC. Translation gives CATSDSRRAGETQYF. This chain connects TRBV24-1 to TRBJ2-5; possible D gene TRBD2, 6 bases. The germline V and J ends were trimmed by 2 bases and 5 bases, with 14 bases remaining between them. The germline V gene encodes CDR1 KGHDR and CDR2 SFDVKD. The CDR3 contains 15 residues.

V usage is TRBV2 and J usage is TRBJ1-1, with D possibly matching TRBD1 (5 bases). CDR1 is SNHLY, CDR2 FYNNEI, per germline. Between the trimmed V and J ends, which lost 4 bases and 1 base, there was a span of 19 bases. The CDR3 contains 17 residues. The CDR3 nucleotides read TGTGCCAGCAGTGGGAGAGTAGACAGACTTAGGAACACTGAAGCTTTCTTT. This codes for CASSGRVDRLRNTEAFF. The variable domain in full, completed from reference TRBV2 and TRBJ1-1, reads EPEVTQTPSHQVTQMGQEVILRCVPISNHLYFYWYRQILGQKVEFLVSFYNNEISEKSEIFDDQFSVERPDGSNFTLKIRSTKLEDSAMYFCASSGRVDRLRNTEAFFGQGTRLTVV.

The chain couples TRBV2 to TRBJ1-1; 7 bases are shared with TRBD1. The V gene end was trimmed by 6 bases and the J gene end by 4 bases; junction bases not matched to a gene: 11. The CDR3 contains 15 residues. Germline V lookup: CDR1 SNHLY, CDR2 FYNNEI. CDR3 coding DNA: TGTGCCAGCAGGGCCCAGGGGGATCTTAGCACTGAAGCTTTCTTT. Its translation is CASRAQGDLSTEAFF.

The chain carries TRBV5-4 and TRBJ2-1, with 7 bases matching TRBD2. Trimming cost V 1 base and J 9 bases; bases outside gene matches: 1. CDR1 is SGHNT and CDR2 is YYREEE in the germline V gene (reference sequence). This CDR3 region has 12 residues. In DNA form, the CDR3 reads TGTGCCAGCAGCTTGTGGGAGGGTGAGCAGTTCTTC. Its translation is CASSLWEGEQFF.

The rearrangement uses TRBV28 and TRBJ2-1; 12 bases match TRBD2. V shed 3 bases, J shed 0 bases, and the junction held 12 bases outside the gene matches. Germline V lookup: CDR1 MDHEN, CDR2 SYDVKM. This CDR3 comprises 20 residues. The CDR3 DNA reads as TGTGCCAGCAGTTTCTGGTCGGGTCGGACTAGCGGGAACTCCTACAATGAGCAGTTCTTC. This encodes CASSFWSGRTSGNSYNEQFF.

CDR3 sequence: CASRVGQGYEQYF. DNA of the CDR3: TGTGCCAGTAGAGTGGGTCAGGGTTACGAGCAGTACTTC. The chain links TRBV19 to TRBJ2-7, with D perhaps TRBD1 (5 bases). The V end was cut by 6 bases, the J end by 4 bases, with 13 bases between. This CDR3 is built from 13 residues. Looked up from germline, CDR1 is LNHDA and CDR2 is SQIVND (reference sequence).

J is TRBJ2-7 and V is TRBV18, with 9 bases lining up with TRBD2. The germline CDR1 and CDR2 sequences are KGHSH and LQKENI. The trim removed 2 bases at V and 4 bases at J, leaving 6 bases unmatched. The CDR3 is made up of 15 amino acids. The CDR3 is CASSPAGGPGYEQYF. The CDR3 DNA sequence: TGTGCCAGCTCACCAGCGGGAGGGCCCGGGTACGAGCAGTACTTC.

The chain is built from TRBV2 and TRBJ1-2; D is unclear. V lost 5 bases and J 1 base, leaving 8 bases between the germline ends. The CDR3 runs to 13 residues. Germline values: CDR1 SNHLY, CDR2 FYNNEI. The CDR3 reads CASSLQSNYGYTF. CDR3 bases: TGTGCCAGCAGTCTACAGAGTAACTATGGCTACACCTTC.

The rearrangement uses TRBV2 and TRBJ1-3; possibly TRBD1 for D (5 bases). Trimming pared 6 bases from V and 8 bases from J, leaving 14 bases between. CDR3 length: 13 residues. Per germline, CDR1 SNHLY and CDR2 FYNNEI. The CDR3 nucleotides read TGTGCCAGCAGAAGGCCGGGGGGAGACACCATATATTTT. As protein: CASRRPGGDTIYF. The variable domain in full, with the rest retrieved from reference TRBV2 and TRBJ1-3, is EPEVTQTPSHQVTQMGQEVILRCVPISNHLYFYWYRQILGQKVEFLVSFYNNEISEKSEIFDDQFSVERPDGSNFTLKIRSTKLEDSAMYFCASRRPGGDTIYFGEGSWLTVV.

In DNA form, the CDR3 reads TGCAGCGTTGAGACAGGGCCTAACTATGGCTACACCTTC. This translates into CSVETGPNYGYTF. The chain is built from TRBV29-1 and TRBJ1-2; TRBD1 matches at 7 bases. This CDR3 contains 13 residues. Trimming at V came to 3 bases and at J to 0 bases, leaving 1 base not matched to a gene. Germline assignment: CDR1 SQVTM and CDR2 ANQGSEA.

This chain connects TRBV5-5 to TRBJ1-4; possible D gene TRBD1, 6 bases. CDR3 length: 14 amino acids. The V gene's germline CDR1 is SGHKS and CDR2 YYEKEE (reference sequence). The V end lost 1 base, the J end lost 8 bases, and 12 bases lay between the germline ends. CDR3: CASSLTGQGEKLFF. DNA of the CDR3: TGTGCCAGCAGCTTGACAGGCCAGGGGGAAAAACTGTTTTTT.

A few counts support this clone. The V call is TRBV2, the J call TRBJ2-7; 12 bases agree with TRBD2. The CDR3 spans 18 residues. J gave up 0 bases and V 5 bases, and 11 bases lay outside the gene matches. The germline V gene has CDR1 SNHLY and CDR2 FYNNEI. CDR3 nucleotide sequence: TGTGCCAGCAGTTTGACTAGCGGGGGCCTTCTTAGCTCCTACGAGCAGTACTTC. Its translation: CASSLTSGGLLSSYEQYF.

This clone turned up a few times. J is TRBJ2-3 and V is TRBV30; D may be TRBD2 (6 bases). V was shortened by 1 base and J by 8 bases, with 28 bases between the two germline ends. The CDR3 loop spans 18 amino acids. CDR1 GTSNPN and CDR2 SVGIG come from the germline V gene (reference sequence). CDR3 nucleotides: TGTGCCTGGAGTGGGGCCAACCTGGGACTTCTTCATCCAGGTACGCAGTATTTT. Protein: CAWSGANLGLLHPGTQYF.

This clone was found a few times. The chain employs TRBV28 and TRBJ1-6; 10 bases map to TRBD1. The V gene's germline CDR1 is MDHEN and CDR2 SYDVKM. The CDR3 runs 14 residues. V lost 7 bases to trimming and J lost 9 bases; unmatched junction nucleotides: 6. The CDR3 loop reads CASTPGQGISPLHF. Here the CDR3 DNA reads TGTGCCAGCACCCCGGGACAGGGGATTTCACCCCTCCACTTT.

The DNA of the CDR3 is TGTGCCAGCAGCGAGGGGACAGGGTGGCTGGAGACCCAGTACTTC. Its protein is CASSEGTGWLETQYF. The gene calls are TRBV11-2 and TRBJ2-5; 9 nucleotides agree with TRBD1. V dropped 5 bases and J dropped 5; count of bases not matched to a gene: 9. The CDR3 spans 15 residues. The V gene's germline CDR1 is SGHAT and CDR2 FQNNGV.

CDR3 DNA sequence: TGTGCCAGCAGTGAAGTGGGCAGGGCGGAAGGCTACACCTTC. Translation: CASSEVGRAEGYTF. V usage is TRBV25-1 and J usage is TRBJ1-2, with D tentatively TRBD1 (5 bases). CDR1 is MGHDK and CDR2 is SYGVNS in the germline V gene. The CDR3 has 14 amino acids. The V gene lost 2 bases and the J gene lost 8 bases, with 15 bases spanning the gap.

This clone was observed a few times. The J gene is TRBJ2-3, the V gene TRBV18; tentative D call: TRBD2 (6 bases). The CDR3 is made up of 15 amino acids. Germline loops: CDR1 KGHSH, CDR2 LQKENI. Between the trimmed V and J ends, which lost 3 bases and 0 bases, there was a span of 10 bases. Here the CDR3 reads CASSPLAASTDTQYF. Here the CDR3 DNA reads TGTGCCAGCTCACCCTTAGCGGCGAGCACAGATACGCAGTATTTT.